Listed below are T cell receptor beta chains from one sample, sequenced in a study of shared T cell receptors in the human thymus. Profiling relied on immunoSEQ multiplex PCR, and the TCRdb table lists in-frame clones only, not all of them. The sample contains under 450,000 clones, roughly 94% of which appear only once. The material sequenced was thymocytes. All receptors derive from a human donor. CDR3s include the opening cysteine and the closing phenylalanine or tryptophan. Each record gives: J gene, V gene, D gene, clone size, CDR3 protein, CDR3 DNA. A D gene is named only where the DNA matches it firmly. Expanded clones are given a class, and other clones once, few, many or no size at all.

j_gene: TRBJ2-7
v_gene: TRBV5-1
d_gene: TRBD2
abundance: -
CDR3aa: CASSLESGYWSLWAGGPEQYF
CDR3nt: TGCGCCAGCAGCTTGGAATCGGGGTACTGGAGTCTATGGGCGGGAGGACCCGAGCAGTACTTC

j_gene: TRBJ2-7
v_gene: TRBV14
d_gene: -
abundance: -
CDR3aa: CASSPIGRSEQYF
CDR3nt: TGTGCCAGCAGCCCTATCGGTCGCTCCGAGCAGTACTTC

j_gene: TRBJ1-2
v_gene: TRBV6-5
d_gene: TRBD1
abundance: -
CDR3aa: CASSYDQGAGYGYTF
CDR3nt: TGTGCCAGCAGTTACGATCAGGGGGCGGGATATGGCTACACCTTC

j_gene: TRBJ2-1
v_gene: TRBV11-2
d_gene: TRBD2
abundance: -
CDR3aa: CASRPRTSGSNEQFF
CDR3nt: TGTGCCAGCAGACCAAGGACTAGCGGGAGCAATGAGCAGTTCTTC

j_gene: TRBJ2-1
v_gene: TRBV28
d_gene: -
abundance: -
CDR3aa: CASSEPTQGNEQFF
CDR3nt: TGTGCCAGCAGCGAACCAACCCAGGGCAATGAGCAGTTCTTC

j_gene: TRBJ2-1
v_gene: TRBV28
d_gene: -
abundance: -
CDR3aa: CASSYDTWGNPLSYNEQFF
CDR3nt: TGTGCCAGCAGTTACGATACGTGGGGCAACCCTCTCTCCTACAATGAGCAGTTCTTC

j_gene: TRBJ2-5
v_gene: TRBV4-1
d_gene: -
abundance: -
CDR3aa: CASSPNRDKTRTLGETQYF
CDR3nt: TGCGCCAGCAGCCCAAACCGGGATAAGACTAGGACCCTAGGAGAGACCCAGTACTTC

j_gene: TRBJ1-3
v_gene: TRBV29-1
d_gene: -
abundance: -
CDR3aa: CSVRSYGNTIYF
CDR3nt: TGCAGCGTTAGGTCCTATGGAAACACCATATATTTT

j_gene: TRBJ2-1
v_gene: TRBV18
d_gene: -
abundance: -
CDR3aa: CASSGRHNEQFF
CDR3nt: TGTGCCAGCTCGGGCCGACACAATGAGCAGTTCTTC

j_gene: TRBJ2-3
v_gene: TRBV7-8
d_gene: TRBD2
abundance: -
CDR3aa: CASSPWTSTTEDTQYF
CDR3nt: TGTGCCAGCAGCCCTTGGACTAGTACGACCGAGGATACGCAGTATTTT

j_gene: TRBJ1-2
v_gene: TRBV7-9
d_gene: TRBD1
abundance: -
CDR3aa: CASSVERGRNYGYTF
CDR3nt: TGTGCCAGCAGCGTAGAAAGGGGGCGAAACTATGGCTACACCTTC

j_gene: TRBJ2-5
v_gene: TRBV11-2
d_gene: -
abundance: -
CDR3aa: CASSLVGGRGGGETQYF
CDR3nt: TGTGCCAGCAGCTTAGTAGGCGGCAGGGGTGGTGGAGAGACCCAGTACTTC

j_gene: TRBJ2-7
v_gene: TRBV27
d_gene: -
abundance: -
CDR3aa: CASSFASGRGVSYEQYF
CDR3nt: TGTGCCAGCAGTTTCGCGTCTGGACGGGGAGTGTCCTACGAGCAGTACTTC

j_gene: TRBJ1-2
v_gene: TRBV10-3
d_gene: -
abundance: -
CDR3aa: CATAPGGTLTYGYTF
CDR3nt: TGTGCCACGGCCCCGGGGGGGACGCTTACCTATGGCTACACCTTC

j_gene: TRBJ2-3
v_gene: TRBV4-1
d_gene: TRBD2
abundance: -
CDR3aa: CASSRPPGLAGEGTDTQYF
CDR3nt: TGCGCCAGCAGCCGCCCCCCGGGACTAGCGGGAGAAGGCACAGATACGCAGTATTTT

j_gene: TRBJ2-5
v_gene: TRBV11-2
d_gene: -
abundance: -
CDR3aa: CASSLVLETQYF
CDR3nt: TGTGCCAGCAGCTTAGTTCTTGAGACCCAGTACTTC

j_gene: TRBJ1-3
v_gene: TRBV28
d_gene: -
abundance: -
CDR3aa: CASSFYLEAVLENTIYF
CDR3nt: TGTGCCAGCAGTTTCTACCTCGAGGCAGTTCTAGAAAACACCATATATTTT

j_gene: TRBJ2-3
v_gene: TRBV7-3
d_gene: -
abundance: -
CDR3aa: CASSLLNTDTQYF
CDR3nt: TGTGCCAGCAGCTTACTGAACACAGATACGCAGTATTTT

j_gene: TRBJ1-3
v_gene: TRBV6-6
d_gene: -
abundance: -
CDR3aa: CASSYWVPGSGNTIYF
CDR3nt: TGTGCCAGCAGTTACTGGGTCCCGGGGAGCGGAAACACCATATATTTT

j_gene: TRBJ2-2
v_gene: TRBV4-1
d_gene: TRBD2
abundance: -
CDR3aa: CASSQDLGRGLVGTGELFF
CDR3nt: TGCGCCAGCAGCCAAGATCTGGGGCGGGGGTTGGTTGGGACCGGGGAGCTGTTTTTT

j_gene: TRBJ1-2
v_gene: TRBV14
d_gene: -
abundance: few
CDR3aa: CASSPESSYGYTF
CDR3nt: TGTGCCAGCAGCCCCGAGTCGTCCTATGGCTACACCTTC

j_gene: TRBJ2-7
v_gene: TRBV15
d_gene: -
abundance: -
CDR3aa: CATSRDRAGVSYEQYF
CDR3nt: TGTGCCACCAGCAGAGATAGGGCAGGGGTCTCCTACGAGCAGTACTTC

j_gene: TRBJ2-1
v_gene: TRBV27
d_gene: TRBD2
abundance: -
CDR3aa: CASSSRTSGANEQFF
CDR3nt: TGTGCCAGCAGTTCCCGGACTAGCGGGGCAAATGAGCAGTTCTTC

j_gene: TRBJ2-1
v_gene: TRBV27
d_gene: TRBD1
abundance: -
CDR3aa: CASSDRDRGLWEQFF
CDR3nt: TGTGCCAGCAGTGACCGGGACAGGGGGTTGTGGGAGCAGTTCTTC

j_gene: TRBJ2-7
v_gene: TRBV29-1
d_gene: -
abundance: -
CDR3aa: CSVGRSGGGEQYF
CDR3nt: TGCAGCGTCGGAAGATCGGGGGGCGGGGAGCAGTACTTC

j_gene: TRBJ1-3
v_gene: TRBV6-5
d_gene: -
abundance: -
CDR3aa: CASSYRRAPSGNTIYF
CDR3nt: TGTGCCAGCAGTTACCGGCGGGCTCCGTCTGGAAACACCATATATTTT

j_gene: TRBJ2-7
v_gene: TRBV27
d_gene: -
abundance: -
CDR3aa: CASSQLGFLEGQNEQYF
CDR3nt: TGTGCCAGCAGCCAATTGGGTTTTTTGGAGGGCCAGAACGAGCAGTACTTC

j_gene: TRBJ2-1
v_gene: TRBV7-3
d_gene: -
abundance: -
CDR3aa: CASSLKPGASSYNEQFF
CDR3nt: TGTGCCAGCAGCTTAAAGCCGGGGGCAAGCTCCTACAATGAGCAGTTCTTC

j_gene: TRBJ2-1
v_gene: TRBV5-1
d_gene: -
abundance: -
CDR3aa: CASSQQGEGYNEQFF
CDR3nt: TGCGCCAGCAGCCAACAGGGGGAGGGCTACAATGAGCAGTTCTTC

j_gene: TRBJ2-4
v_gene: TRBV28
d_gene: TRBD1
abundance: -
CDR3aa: CASNDRAWAKNIQYF
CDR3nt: TGTGCCAGCAATGACAGGGCCTGGGCCAAAAACATTCAGTACTTC

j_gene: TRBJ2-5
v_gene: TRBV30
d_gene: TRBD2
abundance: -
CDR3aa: CAWRNGRAQETQYF
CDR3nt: TGTGCCTGGAGAAACGGGAGGGCACAAGAGACCCAGTACTTC

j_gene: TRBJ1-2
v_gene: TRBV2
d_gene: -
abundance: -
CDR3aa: CASSLVYRVGGYTF
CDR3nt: TGTGCCAGCAGCCTAGTTTACAGGGTTGGGGGCTACACCTTC

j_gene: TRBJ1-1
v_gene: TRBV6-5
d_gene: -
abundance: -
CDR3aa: CASTLYRDNTEAFF
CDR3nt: TGTGCCAGCACCCTCTACAGGGACAACACTGAAGCTTTCTTT

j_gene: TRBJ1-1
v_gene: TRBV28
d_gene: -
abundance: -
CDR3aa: CASSRPGGSENTEAFF
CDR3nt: TGTGCCAGCAGTCGGCCTGGTGGGTCCGAGAACACTGAAGCTTTCTTT

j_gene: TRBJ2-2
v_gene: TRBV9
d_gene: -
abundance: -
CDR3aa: CASSAPRGHLRTGELFF
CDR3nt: TGTGCCAGCAGCGCCCCCCGGGGACACCTCCGTACCGGGGAGCTGTTTTTT

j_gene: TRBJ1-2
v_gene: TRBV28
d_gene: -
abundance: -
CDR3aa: CASSFGVTGSFNANYGYTF
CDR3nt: TGTGCCAGCAGTTTCGGAGTAACGGGTAGCTTTAATGCTAACTATGGCTACACCTTC

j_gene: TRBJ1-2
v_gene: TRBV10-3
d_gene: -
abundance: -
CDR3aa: CATLGRATHGYTF
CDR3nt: TGTGCCACCTTAGGGAGGGCAACACATGGCTACACCTTC

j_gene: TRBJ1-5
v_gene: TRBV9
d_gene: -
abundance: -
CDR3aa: CASSPGGRQPQHF
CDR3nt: TGTGCCAGCAGCCCCGGAGGCAGGCAGCCCCAGCATTTT

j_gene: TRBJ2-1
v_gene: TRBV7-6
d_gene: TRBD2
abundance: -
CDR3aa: CASTYLAGAYNEQFF
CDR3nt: TGTGCCAGCACCTACCTAGCGGGAGCCTACAATGAGCAGTTCTTC

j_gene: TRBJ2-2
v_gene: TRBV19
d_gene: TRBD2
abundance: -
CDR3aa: CASSVAGGPTGELFF
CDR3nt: TGTGCCAGTAGCGTAGCGGGAGGGCCTACCGGGGAGCTGTTTTTT

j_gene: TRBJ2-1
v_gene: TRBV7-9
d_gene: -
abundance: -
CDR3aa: CARDGPYNEQFF
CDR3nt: TGTGCCAGGGACGGTCCCTACAATGAGCAGTTCTTC

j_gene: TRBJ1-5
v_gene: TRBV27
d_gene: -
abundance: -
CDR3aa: CASSLSWTNNQPQHF
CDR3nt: TGTGCCAGCAGTTTATCTTGGACAAACAATCAGCCCCAGCATTTT

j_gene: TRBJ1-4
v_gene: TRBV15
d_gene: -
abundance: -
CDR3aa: CATSVGRAEADSLDEKLFF
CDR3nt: TGTGCCACCAGCGTCGGCCGGGCGGAGGCGGACAGCCTAGATGAAAAACTGTTTTTT

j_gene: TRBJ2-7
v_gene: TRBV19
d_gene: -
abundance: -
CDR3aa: CASSMSLGDNSYEQYF
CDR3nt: TGTGCCAGTAGTATGTCCCTTGGAGATAACTCCTACGAGCAGTACTTC

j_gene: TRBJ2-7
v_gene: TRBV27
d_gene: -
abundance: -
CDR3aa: CASSLNVEGHYEQYF
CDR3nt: TGTGCCAGCAGTTTAAACGTCGAGGGTCACTACGAGCAGTACTTC

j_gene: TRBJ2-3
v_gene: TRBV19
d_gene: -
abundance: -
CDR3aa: CASRSGSSTDTQYF
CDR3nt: TGTGCCAGTAGATCGGGCAGTAGCACAGATACGCAGTATTTT

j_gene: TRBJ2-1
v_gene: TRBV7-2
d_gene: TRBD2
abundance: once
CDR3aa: CASSPNREESGRAGNEQFF
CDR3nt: TGTGCCAGCAGCCCTAATCGAGAAGAAAGCGGGAGGGCCGGGAATGAGCAGTTCTTC

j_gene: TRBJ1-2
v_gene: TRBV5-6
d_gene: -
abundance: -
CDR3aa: CASSLFTGPRDYGYTF
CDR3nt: TGTGCCAGCAGCTTGTTTACGGGGCCGAGGGACTATGGCTACACCTTC

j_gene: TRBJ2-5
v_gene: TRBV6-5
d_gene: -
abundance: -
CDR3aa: CASRGGDQYF
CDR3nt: TGTGCCAGCCGGGGTGGGGACCAGTACTTC

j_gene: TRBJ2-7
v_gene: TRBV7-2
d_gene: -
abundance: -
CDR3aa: CASSLIADSSPYEQYF
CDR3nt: TGTGCCAGCAGCTTGATTGCGGATTCCTCTCCTTACGAGCAGTACTTC

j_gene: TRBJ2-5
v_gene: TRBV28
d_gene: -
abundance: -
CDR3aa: CASHGPDQETQYF
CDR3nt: TGTGCCAGCCACGGGCCCGATCAAGAGACCCAGTACTTC

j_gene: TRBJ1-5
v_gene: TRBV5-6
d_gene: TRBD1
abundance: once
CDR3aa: CASSLQGRNQPQHF
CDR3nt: TGTGCCAGCAGCTTACAGGGGAGGAATCAGCCCCAGCATTTT

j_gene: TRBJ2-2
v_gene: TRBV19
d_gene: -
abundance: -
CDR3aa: CASKNREDTGELFF
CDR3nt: TGTGCCAGTAAGAACAGGGAGGACACCGGGGAGCTGTTTTTT